These T cell receptor beta chains were read from a single sample in a study of shared clonotypes between healthy human individuals. Using immunoSEQ multiplex PCR, the repertoire was profiled, and TCRdb retains in-frame clones only, with some absent. The sample contains fewer than 650,000 clones, 76% of which appear only once. The sequenced sample was PBMCs. These receptor sequences come from a woman in her 40s in good health. Some clones in this sample may be carry-over from other donors' samples. CDR3s include the opening cysteine and the closing phenylalanine or tryptophan. A D gene is named only where the DNA matches it firmly. Clone size, where shown, is once, few, many, or a class for clones that have expanded.

. | TRBJ1-1 | few | TRBV30 | TGTGCCTGGAGTGCACAGGGCTGGACTGAAGCTTTCTTT | CAWSAQGWTEAFF
TRBD1 | TRBJ1-5 | few | TRBV7-8 | TGTGCCAGCACCGGGACAGGGGAATTGCAGCCCCAGCATTTT | CASTGTGELQPQHF
TRBD1 | TRBJ2-7 | . | TRBV28 | TGTGCCAGCAGTTCTCTGAGACGGACAGGGGGCGAGCAGTACTTC | CASSSLRRTGGEQYF
. | TRBJ2-3 | . | TRBV11-2 | TGTGCCAGCAGCCCCGGCAATACGCAGTATTTT | CASSPGNTQYF
. | TRBJ2-5 | . | TRBV18 | TGTGCCAGCTCACCACCCCCGCGGATCGAGACCCAGTACTTC | CASSPPPRIETQYF
TRBD2 | TRBJ2-1 | . | TRBV10-1 | TGCGCCAGCAGTGCGACCGGACTAGCTTTCAATGAGCAGTTCTTC | CASSATGLAFNEQFF
. | TRBJ2-7 | . | TRBV28 | TGTGCGACGGGGCAGCCGAGCTCCTACGAGCAGTACTTC | CATGQPSSYEQYF
TRBD1 | TRBJ2-4 | . | TRBV25-1 | TGTGCCAGCACCCGCGGACAGGCGGCCAAAAACATTCAGTACTTC | CASTRGQAAKNIQYF
. | TRBJ2-5 | . | TRBV18 | TGTGCCAGCTCACCCCGGGTCGGGAATCCTTTACAAGAGACCCAGTACTTC | CASSPRVGNPLQETQYF
. | TRBJ2-7 | once | TRBV28 | TGTGCCAGCAGTTTAGGGGGCCGGGAGGAGCAGTACTTC | CASSLGGREEQYF
. | TRBJ2-1 | once | TRBV6-1 | TGTGCCAGCAGGGACTACAATGAGCAGTTCTTC | CASRDYNEQFF
. | TRBJ2-2 | few | TRBV27 | TGTGCCAGCAGTTTAGAAAGGCCCGGGACCGGGGAGCTGTTTTTT | CASSLERPGTGELFF
TRBD1 | TRBJ2-2 | . | TRBV10-3 | TGTGCCGCCGGAGCCGGGACAGGGGACACCGGGGAGCTGTTTTTT | CAAGAGTGDTGELFF
. | TRBJ2-2 | . | TRBV6-4 | TGTGCCAGCAGTGACCGGGGAGGGAACACCGGGGAGCTGTTTTTT | CASSDRGGNTGELFF
TRBD1 | TRBJ2-6 | . | TRBV15 | TGTGCCACCAGCAGAGATCGCGACAGGGGGCGTGGGGCCAACGTCCTGACTTTC | CATSRDRDRGRGANVLTF
. | TRBJ2-6 | . | TRBV28 | TGTGCCAGCAGCCTAGGGGGACTGTACTCTGGGGCCAACGTCCTGACTTTC | CASSLGGLYSGANVLTF
TRBD1 | TRBJ1-1 | . | TRBV2 | TGTGCCAGCAGTGCGGGGACAGGGTACAGGGGAGCTTTCTTT | CASSAGTGYRGAFF
. | TRBJ1-6 | . | TRBV11-2 | TGTGCCAGCAGCGAACGGCCGGCCGGTAATTCACCCCTCCACTTT | CASSERPAGNSPLHF
. | TRBJ2-7 | few | TRBV5-4 | TGTGCCAGCAGCGCTACCGGGAGCGAATCCTACGAGCAGTACTTC | CASSATGSESYEQYF
TRBD1 | TRBJ1-5 | . | TRBV9 | TGTGCCAGCAGCCCCGGACAGGTCTCGAAGCCCCAGCATTTT | CASSPGQVSKPQHF
. | TRBJ2-7 | . | TRBV11-2 | TGTGCCAGCAGCTTAGGGTCCGGGACAAGGAACTACGAGCAGTACTTC | CASSLGSGTRNYEQYF
. | TRBJ1-1 | . | TRBV5-5 | TGTGCCAGCAGCGGAAACCCGGGCTTTGAAGCTTTCTTT | CASSGNPGFEAFF
. | TRBJ2-1 | few | TRBV18 | TGTGCCAGCTCACCTCCGGCTGGGATTGAGCAGTTCTTC | CASSPPAGIEQFF
TRBD1 | TRBJ2-7 | . | TRBV5-1 | TGCGCCAGCAGCTTCCGGGACAGCCTTTACGAGCAGTACTTC | CASSFRDSLYEQYF
. | TRBJ2-3 | . | TRBV7-8 | TGTGCCAGCAGCCCGACTGCAGATACGCAGTATTTT | CASSPTADTQYF
. | TRBJ2-1 | . | TRBV15 | TGTGCCACCAGCAGACTCGGACTCACTACAGAGCAGTTCTTC | CATSRLGLTTEQFF
. | TRBJ2-5 | . | TRBV28 | TGTGCCAGCAGTTTACCCCCAGGGGAAGGAGAGACCCAGTACTTC | CASSLPPGEGETQYF
TRBD1 | TRBJ1-4 | . | TRBV27 | TGTGCCAGCAGTCGGGTCGGGACAGGGGACGAAAAACTGTTTTTT | CASSRVGTGDEKLFF
. | TRBJ2-5 | . | TRBV2 | TGTGCCAGCAGTGGGGGCAGTAAAGAGACCCAGTACTTC | CASSGGSKETQYF
. | TRBJ2-7 | . | TRBV27 | TGTGCCAGCAGTTTTGCGTTGAGCTCCTACGAGCAGTACTTC | CASSFALSSYEQYF
TRBD2 | TRBJ2-7 | . | TRBV5-1 | TGCGCCAGCAGCTTGGTACTAGCGGGAGGGTACGAGCAGTACTTC | CASSLVLAGGYEQYF